The T cell receptor (beta chain) under discussion was sequenced for a study of T cell clusters in autoimmune cytopenias. On the study more broadly: Per sample, median TRB depth was roughly 56,000 reads, yielding a median roughly 2,000 distinct clonotypes. Study-wide results and limits: No experiment has yet validated the function of the T cell clusters defined in silico. A dominant lymphoma-associated repertoire apparently masked the cluster-lack signature in secondary cytopenia versus chronic lymphocytic leukemia.

Germline assignment: CDR1 KGHDR and CDR2 SFDVKD. This CDR3 contains 11 residues. TRB was amplified from roughly 270 ng of peripheral blood genomic DNA per sample. Notes on this clonotype: What it recognizes is unknown.

TRB was amplified by touch-down multiplex PCR, primer pools A and B combined. TCRdb reanalyzed the multiplex PCR reads, giving one entry per CDR3 protein sequence and no DNA. Its table lists over 2,000 distinct CDR3 sequences. Sequencing input: peripheral blood. The rearrangement links TRBV24-1 to TRBJ2-1; TCRdb proposes TRBD1, but this gene call is untestable without DNA. The TCR originated in a human donor with an autoimmune cytopenia or autoimmune hepatitis (not recorded which). The CDR3: CATSEGAEQFF.